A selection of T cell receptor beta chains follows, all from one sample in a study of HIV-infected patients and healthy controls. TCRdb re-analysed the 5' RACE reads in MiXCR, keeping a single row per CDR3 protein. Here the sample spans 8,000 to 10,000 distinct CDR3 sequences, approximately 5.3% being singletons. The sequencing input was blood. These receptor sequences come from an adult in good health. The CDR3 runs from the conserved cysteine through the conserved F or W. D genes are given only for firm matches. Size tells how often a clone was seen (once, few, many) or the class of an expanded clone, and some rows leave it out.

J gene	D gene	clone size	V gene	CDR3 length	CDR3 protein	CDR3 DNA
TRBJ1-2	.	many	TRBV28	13	CASSSATANGYTF	TGTGCCAGCAGTTCGGCGACAGCGAATGGCTACACCTTC
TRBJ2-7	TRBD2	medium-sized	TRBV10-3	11	CAIRLANEQYF	TGTGCCATCCGACTAGCGAACGAGCAGTACTTC
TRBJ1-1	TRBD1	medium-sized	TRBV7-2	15	CASSTDRGLRTEAFF	TGTGCCAGCAGCACAGACAGGGGGCTTCGGACTGAAGCTTTCTTT
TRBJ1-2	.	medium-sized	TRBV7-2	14	CASSSGLVQGGYTF	TGTGCCAGCAGCTCGGGTCTAGTCCAGGGCGGCTACACCTTC
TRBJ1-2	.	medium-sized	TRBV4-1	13	CASSQLTNYGYTF	TGCGCCAGCAGCCAACTAACGAACTATGGCTACACCTTC
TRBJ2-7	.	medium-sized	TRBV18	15	CASSSARTSAGEQYF	TGTGCCAGCTCCTCCGCCCGGACATCGGCCGGCGAGCAGTACTTC
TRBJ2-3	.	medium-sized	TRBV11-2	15	CASSFRGTGTDTQYF	TGTGCCAGCAGCTTCAGGGGTACGGGCACAGATACGCAGTATTTT
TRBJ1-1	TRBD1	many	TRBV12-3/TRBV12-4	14	CASSPQSTGGLAFF	TGTGCCAGCAGCCCTCAATCAACAGGGGGCTTGGCTTTCTTT
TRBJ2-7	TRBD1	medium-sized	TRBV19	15	CASRTAGTELYEQYF	TGTGCCAGTAGAACGGCCGGGACAGAACTCTACGAGCAGTACTTC
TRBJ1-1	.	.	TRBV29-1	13	CSVGQVMNTEAFF	TGCAGCGTTGGACAGGTAATGAACACTGAAGCTTTCTTT
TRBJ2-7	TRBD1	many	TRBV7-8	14	CASSPRQGAYEQYF	TGTGCCAGCAGCCCTCGACAGGGGGCCTACGAGCAGTACTTC
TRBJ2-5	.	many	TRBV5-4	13	CASSFGLKETQYF	TGTGCCAGCAGTTTTGGACTGAAAGAGACCCAGTACTTC
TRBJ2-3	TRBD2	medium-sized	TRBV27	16	CASSSGLAGGSDTQYF	TGTGCCAGCAGTTCTGGACTAGCGGGGGGGAGCGATACGCAGTATTTT
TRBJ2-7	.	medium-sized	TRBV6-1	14	CASSEIGPAYEQYF	TGTGCCAGCAGTGAAATTGGACCGGCCTACGAGCAGTACTTC
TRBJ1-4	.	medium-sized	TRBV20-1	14	CSARGDATNEKLFF	TGCAGTGCTAGAGGGGATGCAACTAATGAAAAACTGTTTTTT
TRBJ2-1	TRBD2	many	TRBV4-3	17	CASSQGRSGRPNNEQFF	TGCGCCAGCAGCCAAGGTCGTAGCGGGAGGCCTAACAATGAGCAGTTCTTC
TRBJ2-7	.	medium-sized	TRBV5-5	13	CASSPGYIYEQYF	TGTGCCAGCAGCCCAGGGTATATCTACGAGCAGTACTTC
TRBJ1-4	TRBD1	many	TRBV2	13	CASNDRGREKLFF	TGTGCCAGCAACGACAGGGGACGGGAAAAACTGTTTTTT
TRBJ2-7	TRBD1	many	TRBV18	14	CASSETGGIYEQYF	TGTGCCAGCTCCGAGACAGGGGGCATTTACGAGCAGTACTTC
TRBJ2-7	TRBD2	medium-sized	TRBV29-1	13	CSVAVAGEGEQYF	TGCAGCGTTGCGGTAGCGGGAGAAGGCGAGCAGTACTTC
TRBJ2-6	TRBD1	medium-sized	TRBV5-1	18	CASSSVGQGASGANVLTF	TGCGCCAGCAGCTCTGTAGGTCAGGGGGCGAGTGGGGCCAACGTCCTGACTTTC
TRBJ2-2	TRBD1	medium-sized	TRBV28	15	CASSFRTGVRGELFF	TGTGCCAGCAGCTTTAGGACAGGGGTCCGCGGGGAGCTGTTTTTT
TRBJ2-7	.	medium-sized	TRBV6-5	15	CASSPLGSGEYEQYF	TGTGCCAGCAGTCCCCTTGGTAGCGGAGAGTACGAGCAGTACTTC
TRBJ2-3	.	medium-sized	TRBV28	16	CASSFPGQPGTDTQYF	TGTGCCAGCAGTTTTCCCGGACAGCCCGGCACAGATACGCAGTATTTT
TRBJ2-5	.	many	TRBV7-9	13	CASSLFGEETQYF	TGTGCCAGCAGCTTATTTGGGGAAGAGACCCAGTACTTC
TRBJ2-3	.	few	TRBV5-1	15	CASSLTIQGTDTQYF	TGCGCCAGCAGCTTGACTATTCAGGGAACAGATACGCAGTATTTT